Each of the 9 T cell receptor beta chains below was sequenced from the same sample in a study of technical replicates of blood from several donors. The method was immunoSEQ multiplex PCR; TCRdb's version includes in-frame clones alone and lacks a portion of them. The repertoire holds about 72,000 clones, just under 97% seen once, with less than 0.3% in the top ten. The sample taken for sequencing was T cells isolated from PBMCs. The source of these receptors is a human donor in good health.

The chain combines TRBV11-2 with TRBJ1-2; TRBD1 might be the D (5 bases). The CDR3 totals 16 residues. The germline gives CDR1 SGHAT, CDR2 FQNNGV. V dropped 4 bases and J dropped 5 bases, with 20 bases sitting between them. This chain's CDR3 is CASSSLTPGGKYGYTF. Here the CDR3 DNA reads TGTGCCAGCAGCTCTCTGACTCCGGGGGGAAAATATGGCTACACCTTC.

The V and J genes are TRBV19 and TRBJ2-2; TRBD2 matches 11 bases. V lost 7 bases to trimming and J lost 2 bases; unmatched junction nucleotides: 9. Germline V gene data show CDR1 as LNHDA and CDR2 as SQIVND (reference sequence). The length of the CDR3 is 17 residues. As DNA, the CDR3 is TGTGCCAGTACATCAGCTAGCGGGGGGATAAACACCGGGGAGCTGTTTTTT. Its protein product is CASTSASGGINTGELFF.

The rearrangement links TRBV28 to TRBJ1-1; D is ambiguous. Trimming cost V 2 bases and J 0 bases, with 7 bases left between them. CDR3 length: 14 residues. From germline, CDR1 is MDHEN and CDR2 SYDVKM. CDR3 region: CASSLVGMNTEAFF. The CDR3 bases are TGTGCCAGCAGTTTAGTGGGCATGAACACTGAAGCTTTCTTT.

This chain uses TRBV27 with TRBJ1-2; the match to TRBD1 covers 7 bases. This CDR3 has 15 residues. Germline CDR1 MNHEY, CDR2 SMNVEV (reference sequence). With 6 bases clipped from V and 4 bases from J, the junction kept 11 bases outside the gene matches. This CDR3 is CASRPRQGRSYGYTF. CDR3 in DNA: TGTGCCAGCAGACCAAGACAGGGCAGGAGCTATGGCTACACCTTC.

This clone has just a few counts. The CDR3, as DNA: TGTGCCAGCAGCCAAGTTCAAGGGGACACTGAAGCTTTCTTT. Translated: CASSQVQGDTEAFF. The rearrangement joins TRBV4-2 to TRBJ1-1, with D tentatively TRBD1 (5 bases). Trimming took off 1 base at V and 3 bases at J, with 9 bases between the two ends. CDR1 LGHNA and CDR2 YNFKEQ come from the germline V gene. The CDR3 has 14 residues.

This clone was recorded only once. The chain links TRBV6-1 to TRBJ1-1; D uncertain. Trimming took off 6 bases at V and 0 bases at J, with 14 bases between the two ends. Per the germline V gene, CDR1 is MNHNS and CDR2 is SASEGT. This CDR3 is 15 amino acids long. CDR3 region: CASSPLEEVNTEAFF. DNA for the CDR3: TGTGCCAGCAGCCCCCTGGAGGAAGTGAACACTGAAGCTTTCTTT.

The chain joins TRBV5-1 to TRBJ1-1; possibly TRBD1 for D (5 bases). The CDR3 has 14 residues. V was pared by 7 bases and J by 5 bases, with 18 bases between. Germline values: CDR1 SGHRS, CDR2 YFSETQ. The CDR3: CASQRTTAGTEAFF. The CDR3 DNA sequence: TGCGCCAGCCAAAGGACGACAGCTGGGACTGAAGCTTTCTTT.

A single count supports this clone. V usage is TRBV11-3 and J usage is TRBJ2-1; 8 bases are a match to TRBD2. Germline V CDR1 and CDR2: SGHNT, YENEEA. This CDR3 spans 18 amino acids. The ends lost 4 bases at V and 0 bases at J; junction bases unmatched: 11. The CDR3 loop reads CASSSLRGGSSSYNEQFF. The CDR3 DNA sequence: TGTGCCAGCAGCTCGCTCCGGGGGGGGAGCTCCTCCTACAATGAGCAGTTCTTC.

The rearrangement links TRBV30 to TRBJ1-2; D unclear. The CDR3 contains 13 residues. V lost 0 bases, J lost 4 bases, and 9 bases lay in between. Germline V gene data show CDR1 as GTSNPN and CDR2 as SVGIG (reference sequence). The CDR3 loop reads CAWSVGYSYGYTF. In DNA form, the CDR3 reads TGTGCCTGGAGTGTTGGGTACAGCTATGGCTACACCTTC.